Listed below are T cell receptor beta chains from one sample, sequenced in a study of T-cell memory formation after mild COVID-19. TCRdb re-analysed the 5' RACE reads in MiXCR, keeping a single row per CDR3 protein. This sample carries around 410,000 distinct CDR3 sequences, 20% to 30% of them seen once, and the ten largest clones take roughly 13%. Sequencing used PBMCs or a T cell subset sorted from them (not recorded which). The origin of the receptors is an adult woman who had mild COVID-19 (a few samples of this study predate the infection). Cell type and time point are not known. Each CDR3 is given with its conserved first and last residue. A D gene is named only where the DNA matches it firmly. Clone size is given for some rows only: seen once, a few or many times, or a class if the clone is expanded.

J gene,clone size,V gene,D gene,CDR3 protein,CDR3 DNA
TRBJ2-5,few,TRBV20-1,TRBD2,CSASCLAGVGQETQYF,TGCAGTGCTAGTTGTCTAGCGGGAGTGGGCCAAGAGACCCAGTACTTC
TRBJ2-1,NA,TRBV6-6,TRBD2,CASSPLAGHYNEQFF,TGTGCCAGCAGCCCTCTAGCGGGGCACTACAATGAGCAGTTCTTC
TRBJ2-7,NA,TRBV3-1,NA,CASSRGGRYEQYF,TGTGCCAGCAGCAGAGGGGGACGCTACGAGCAGTACTTC
TRBJ2-7,few,TRBV10-2,NA,CASKKGSSYEQYF,TGCGCCAGCAAGAAGGGTTCCTCCTACGAGCAGTACTTC
TRBJ2-2,NA,TRBV5-1,NA,CASSWAGELFF,TGCGCCAGCAGCTGGGCCGGGGAGCTGTTTTTT
TRBJ1-3,NA,TRBV20-1,NA,CSARDYTGGNTIYF,TGCAGTGCTAGAGATTACACCGGGGGAAACACCATATATTTT
TRBJ2-1,few,TRBV20-1,TRBD2,CSAREPGLRGNEQFF,TGCAGTGCTAGAGAACCGGGACTACGAGGTAATGAGCAGTTCTTC
TRBJ2-1,NA,TRBV5-1,NA,CASRRGNDNEQFF,TGCGCCAGCAGACGGGGAAATGACAATGAGCAGTTCTTC
TRBJ1-1,NA,TRBV3-1,NA,CASSPKRRGRTEAFF,TGTGCCAGCAGCCCCAAGAGAAGGGGACGGACTGAAGCTTTCTTT
TRBJ2-7,many,TRBV12-3/TRBV12-4,TRBD2,CASRSGSSYEQYF,TGTGCCAGCAGGAGCGGGAGCTCCTACGAGCAGTACTTC
TRBJ1-5,NA,TRBV7-9,NA,CASSLQNQPQHF,TGTGCCAGCTCCCTTCAAAATCAGCCCCAGCATTTT
TRBJ2-7,NA,TRBV19,NA,CASSITWSSYEQYF,TGTGCCAGTAGTATCACGTGGAGCTCCTACGAGCAGTACTTC
TRBJ1-2,many,TRBV5-1,NA,CASSLRGDYGYTF,TGCGCCAGCAGCTTGCGGGGAGACTATGGCTACACCTTC
TRBJ2-5,few,TRBV20-1,TRBD2,CSARVAGLGAQYF,TGCAGTGCTAGAGTCGCAGGACTAGGGGCCCAGTACTTC
TRBJ1-4,NA,TRBV7-9,NA,CASSLPRREKLFF,TGTGCCAGCAGCTTACCCCGCCGTGAAAAACTGTTTTTT
TRBJ2-4,NA,TRBV3-1,NA,CASSQDEELLLGIQYF,TGTGCCAGCAGCCAAGATGAAGAACTGCTTCTAGGCATTCAGTACTTC
TRBJ2-7,NA,TRBV3-1,TRBD2,CASSQDWGLAGNEQYF,TGTGCCAGCAGCCAAGATTGGGGACTAGCAGGGAACGAGCAGTACTTC
TRBJ2-3,NA,TRBV7-9,TRBD2,CASSLNSGGATDTQYF,TGTGCCAGCAGCTTAAATAGCGGGGGGGCGACAGATACGCAGTATTTT
TRBJ2-7,NA,TRBV9,NA,CASSVGQGGEQYF,TGTGCCAGCAGCGTCGGGCAGGGTGGTGAGCAGTACTTC
TRBJ2-7,few,TRBV7-9,TRBD2,CASSAGLADYEQYF,TGTGCCAGCAGCGCCGGACTAGCGGATTACGAGCAGTACTTC
TRBJ2-7,few,TRBV3-1,TRBD2,CASSQRGGSYEQYF,TGTGCCAGCAGCCAACGCGGGGGATCCTACGAGCAGTACTTC
TRBJ2-2,many,TRBV6-1,NA,CASSEALAGIELFF,TGTGCCAGCAGTGAAGCCTTGGCAGGGATCGAGCTGTTTTTT
TRBJ2-4,NA,TRBV14,TRBD2,CASSQGAGRRGAKNIQYF,TGTGCCAGCAGCCAAGGAGCGGGACGGCGAGGGGCCAAAAACATTCAGTACTTC
TRBJ2-7,NA,TRBV7-9,NA,CASSLVLGTYEQYF,TGTGCCAGCAGCCTCGTGCTAGGGACCTACGAGCAGTACTTC
TRBJ1-1,few,TRBV3-1,TRBD1,CASSQKVGTVEAFF,TGTGCCAGCAGCCAAAAGGTCGGGACAGTAGAAGCTTTCTTT
TRBJ2-7,once,TRBV12-3/TRBV12-4,TRBD2,CASRGGRASPLSYEQYF,TGTGCCAGCAGAGGCGGGAGGGCCTCCCCGCTATCCTACGAGCAGTACTTC
TRBJ1-4,few,TRBV15,NA,CATSRDLSNEKLFF,TGTGCCACCAGCAGAGATCTTTCGAATGAAAAACTGTTTTTT
TRBJ2-7,NA,TRBV4-1,NA,CASSQERGVYEQYF,TGCGCCAGCAGCCAAGAAAGAGGGGTCTACGAGCAGTACTTC
TRBJ1-2,NA,TRBV12-3/TRBV12-4,NA,CDSRGRGGFGYTF,TGTGACAGCAGGGGTAGGGGGGGCTTTGGCTACACCTTC
TRBJ2-7,NA,TRBV7-9,TRBD1,CASIVTWDSNSYEQYF,TGTGCCAGCATCGTTACTTGGGACAGTAACTCCTACGAGCAGTACTTC
TRBJ2-7,NA,TRBV12-3/TRBV12-4,NA,CASRSYRAEQYF,TGTGCCAGCAGATCATACAGGGCCGAGCAGTACTTC
TRBJ2-7,many,TRBV5-6,NA,CASSLPWTKEQYF,TGTGCCAGCAGCTTGCCCTGGACAAAGGAGCAGTACTTC
TRBJ2-7,few,TRBV12-3/TRBV12-4,NA,CASGEGFGEQYF,TGTGCCAGCGGAGAGGGGTTCGGGGAGCAGTACTTC
TRBJ2-7,NA,TRBV7-8,NA,CASSLPGHYEQYF,TGTGCCAGCAGTCTCCCCGGACACTACGAGCAGTACTTC
TRBJ2-7,NA,TRBV3-1,NA,CASSPGSIREQYF,TGTGCCAGCAGCCCAGGGAGTATCCGAGAGCAGTACTTC
TRBJ2-4,NA,TRBV5-1,NA,CASSLPSDIQYF,TGCGCCAGCAGCTTGCCTAGCGACATTCAGTACTTC
TRBJ1-5,few,TRBV30,TRBD1,CAWSENWDRDPQHF,TGTGCCTGGAGTGAGAATTGGGACAGGGATCCCCAGCATTTT
TRBJ2-3,NA,TRBV7-9,NA,CASSPTGRGRTDTQYF,TGTGCCAGCAGCCCCACTGGCAGGGGAAGAACAGATACGCAGTATTTT
TRBJ1-6,NA,TRBV7-8,TRBD1,CASSLGGQGNSPLHF,TGTGCCAGCAGCTTAGGGGGACAGGGGAATTCACCCCTCCACTTT
TRBJ1-1,few,TRBV11-3,TRBD1,CASSRFLDRMGTEAFF,TGTGCCAGCAGCCGATTCTTGGACAGGATGGGCACTGAAGCTTTCTTT
TRBJ2-3,many,TRBV7-2,TRBD1,CASSRQGPDTQYF,TGTGCCAGCAGCCGACAGGGACCAGATACGCAGTATTTT
TRBJ1-2,NA,TRBV7-2,TRBD1,CASSAASGQVYGYTF,TGTGCCAGCAGCGCCGCGTCCGGACAGGTCTATGGCTACACCTTC
TRBJ2-7,few,TRBV6-1,NA,CALRGDSYEQYF,TGTGCCCTCAGGGGAGACTCCTACGAGCAGTACTTC
TRBJ1-2,many,TRBV29-1,TRBD1,CSVPAPGQGGYGYTF,TGCAGCGTTCCCGCTCCGGGACAGGGAGGCTATGGCTACACCTTC
TRBJ2-7,NA,TRBV15,NA,CATSSGGRTTYEQYF,TGTGCCACCAGCAGCGGGGGGCGGACGACCTACGAGCAGTACTTC